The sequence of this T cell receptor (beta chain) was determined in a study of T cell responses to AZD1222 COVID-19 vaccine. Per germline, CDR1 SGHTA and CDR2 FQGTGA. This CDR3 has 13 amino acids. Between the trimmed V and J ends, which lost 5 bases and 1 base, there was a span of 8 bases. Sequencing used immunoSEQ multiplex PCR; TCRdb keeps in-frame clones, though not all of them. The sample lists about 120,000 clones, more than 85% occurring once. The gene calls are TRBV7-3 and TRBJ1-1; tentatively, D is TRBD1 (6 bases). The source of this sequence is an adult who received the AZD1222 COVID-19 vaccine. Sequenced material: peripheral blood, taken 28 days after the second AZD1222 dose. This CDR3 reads CASSVTGNTEAFF. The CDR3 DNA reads TGTGCCAGCAGCGTGACAGGGAACACTGAAGCTTTCTTT. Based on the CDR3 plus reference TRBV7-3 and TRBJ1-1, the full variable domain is GAGVSQTPSNKVTEKGKYVELRCDPISGHTALYWYRQSLGQGPEFLIYFQGTGAADDSGLPNDRFFAVRPEGSVSTLKIQRTERGDSAVYLCASSVTGNTEAFFGQGTRLTVV.